These T cell receptor beta chains were read from a single sample in a study of blood T cell repertoires in COVID-19. Method: immunoSEQ multiplex PCR; TCRdb's copy keeps in-frame clones and lacks some. This repertoire shows around 200,000 clones, roughly 80% found once; its top ten account for around 2.5%. Sequences were obtained from peripheral blood. The receptors originated from a woman aged 40 to 50 with active or convalescent COVID-19. Each CDR3 is given with its conserved first and last residue. Each record gives: J gene, V gene, CDR3 protein.

j_gene: TRBJ1-3
v_gene: TRBV5-1
CDR3aa: CASSWEGLVSSGNTIYF

j_gene: TRBJ1-3
v_gene: TRBV7-9
CDR3aa: CASSPRGGDILSSGNTIYF

j_gene: TRBJ1-1
v_gene: TRBV5-6
CDR3aa: CASSFPGLEAFF

j_gene: TRBJ2-1
v_gene: TRBV7-3
CDR3aa: CASSFASGRVNEQFF

j_gene: TRBJ1-3
v_gene: TRBV2
CDR3aa: CASSDPDTTVIGTIYF

j_gene: TRBJ2-2
v_gene: TRBV30
CDR3aa: CAWSGLGEVSYTGELFF

j_gene: TRBJ1-3
v_gene: TRBV18
CDR3aa: CASSPTVSGNTIYF

j_gene: TRBJ1-2
v_gene: TRBV27
CDR3aa: CASSLSRTGTDGYTF

j_gene: TRBJ2-7
v_gene: TRBV27
CDR3aa: CASSLSGPKGEQYF

j_gene: TRBJ1-1
v_gene: TRBV19
CDR3aa: CASSTGQAEAFF

j_gene: TRBJ1-3
v_gene: TRBV2
CDR3aa: CASTSGDRTNTIYF

j_gene: TRBJ2-3
v_gene: TRBV30
CDR3aa: CAWSNGGADTQYF

j_gene: TRBJ2-1
v_gene: TRBV7-7
CDR3aa: CASSSGLAGQEQFF

j_gene: TRBJ2-5
v_gene: TRBV30
CDR3aa: CAWSVEVGGPQETQYF

j_gene: TRBJ2-7
v_gene: TRBV28
CDR3aa: CASSLAGISYEQYF

j_gene: TRBJ2-7
v_gene: TRBV5-5
CDR3aa: CASRPAQGPPYEQYF

j_gene: TRBJ2-7
v_gene: TRBV6-5
CDR3aa: CASSMDRAENEQYF

j_gene: TRBJ1-2
v_gene: TRBV11-3
CDR3aa: CASRAGQAYGYTF

j_gene: TRBJ2-1
v_gene: TRBV29-1
CDR3aa: CSAPSQQGGSYNEQFF

j_gene: TRBJ2-5
v_gene: TRBV9
CDR3aa: CASSVEREGGETQYF